Below, one T cell receptor beta chain is given with its context. Germline V gene data show CDR1 as MNHEY and CDR2 as SVGAGI. CDR3 length: 12 residues. Deletions cut 4 bases from V and 4 bases from J, with 5 bases between. The data derive from a study of control samples from healthy donors and cancer patients. Clones were sequenced by immunoSEQ multiplex PCR, and TCRdb holds only the in-frame ones, with some missing. The sample records approximately 90,000 clones, over 65% being singletons. The sample comprised blood. The TCR sequence derives from a woman aged 40 to 50 in good health. This rearrangement joins TRBV6-5 to TRBJ1-5; D uncertain. The CDR3 sequence: CASSSPNQPQHF. For the CDR3, the DNA is TGTGCCAGCAGTTCCCCAAATCAGCCCCAGCATTTT.